The 27 T cell receptor beta chains listed next were all sequenced from one sample in a study of T-cell memory formation after mild COVID-19. From the 5' RACE reads, TCRdb called clonotypes with MiXCR, one entry per CDR3 protein. There are 120,000 or so distinct CDR3 sequences in the sample; about a sixth occur only once, and 4.5% to 5.5% lies in the top ten. Sequenced material: PBMCs or a T cell subset sorted from them (not recorded which). Receptor source: a man between 18 and 29 years old who had mild COVID-19 (a few samples of this study predate the infection). Cell type and time point are not known.

The chain has TRBV5-1 and TRBJ2-7, with D uncertain. From germline, CDR1 is SGHRS and CDR2 YFSETQ. This CDR3 is 19 amino acids long. V was trimmed by 4 bases and J by 3 bases, leaving 29 bases between them. The CDR3 sequence is CASSPLPNESRKLYYEQYV. The CDR3 DNA reads as TGCGCCAGCAGCCCACTCCCGAACGAGTCGCGGAAGTTGTACTACGAGCAGTACGTC.

With respect to this clonotype: One end of the junction does not line up with germline, which may come from a read error. V is TRBV11-2 and J is TRBJ2-2; D might be TRBD2 (6 bases). This CDR3 comprises 15 residues. Germline loops: CDR1 SGHAT, CDR2 FQNNGV. The chain's CDR3 is CASREKGPLTGGLFF. CDR3 bases: TGTGCCAGCAGGGAGAAGGGACCGCTAACCGGGGGGCTGTTTTTT.

The sample holds many counts of this clonotype. The CDR3 loop is CASSAGPMETQYF. The CDR3 DNA is TGTGCCAGCAGCGCCGGCCCGATGGAGACCCAGTACTTC. The rearrangement joins TRBV9 to TRBJ2-5; D is ambiguous. V lost 3 bases and J 5 bases, leaving 11 bases between the germline ends. The CDR3 runs 13 residues. CDR1 is SGDLS and CDR2 is YYNGEE in the germline V gene.

This clonotype was observed many times. This chain links TRBV9 with TRBJ2-1; D is uncertain. Germline CDR1 and CDR2: SGDLS and YYNGEE. The germline V and J ends were trimmed by 0 bases and 8 bases, with 9 bases remaining between them. The CDR3 extends over 13 amino acids. Here the CDR3 reads CASSVGYGDEQFF. DNA for the CDR3: TGTGCCAGCAGCGTAGGGTATGGCGATGAGCAGTTCTTC.

A few counts support this clonotype. The CDR3 bases are TGCGCCAGCAGCTTGGCCCTGGGGTCCCCTGAAGCTTTCTTT. Amino acid sequence: CASSLALGSPEAFF. The chain recombines TRBV5-1 with TRBJ1-1; D is uncertain. V was pared by 0 bases and J by 6 bases, with 12 bases between. CDR3 size: 14 residues. Per germline, CDR1 SGHRS and CDR2 YFSETQ. Full variable domain (remainder filled in from reference TRBV5-1 and TRBJ1-1): KAGVTQTPRYLIKTRGQQVTLSCSPISGHRSVSWYQQTPGQGLQFLFEYFSETQRNKGNFPGRFSGRQFSNSRSEMNVSTLELGDSALYLCASSLALGSPEAFFGQGTRLTVV.

This clonotype showed up many times. J is TRBJ2-3 and V is TRBV12-3 or TRBV12-4; 7 positions match TRBD1. Trimming removed 3 bases from V and 0 bases from J; junction bases left unmatched: 6. The CDR3 contains 16 residues. CDR3: CASSFPGTASTDTQYF. The CDR3 DNA follows: TGTGCCAGCAGTTTCCCTGGGACAGCTAGCACAGATACGCAGTATTTT.

The chain carries TRBV10-3 and TRBJ2-6, with D perhaps matching TRBD2 (5 bases). The V gene's germline CDR1 is ENHRY and CDR2 SYGVKD. V was trimmed by 4 bases and J by 0 bases, leaving 13 bases between them. The CDR3 is 17 amino acids. The DNA for the CDR3 is TGTGCCATCAGTGGGGCCTCGAGCGGCTCTGGGGCCAACGTCCTGACTTTC. It codes for CAISGASSGSGANVLTF.

This chain uses TRBV11-2 with TRBJ2-3; D remains ambiguous. The CDR3 covers 11 residues. Germline V lookup: CDR1 SGHAT, CDR2 FQNNGV. V lost 1 base to trimming and J lost 14 bases, with 10 bases between them. The CDR3 region is CASSLGRRLYF. The CDR3, as DNA: TGTGCCAGCAGCTTAGGTAGAAGGTTGTATTTT.

Note on this clonotype: Sequence at one end of the junction differs from germline and may be a read error. The chain carries TRBV7-7 and TRBJ2-3, with 8 nucleotides matching TRBD1. This CDR3 has 15 residues. Germline values: CDR1 SSHAT, CDR2 FNYEAQ (reference sequence). CDR3 sequence reads: CASSSNTGGTDTQYF. CDR3 nucleotide sequence: TGTGCTAGCAGCTCGAACACAGGGGGAACAGATACGCAGTATTTT.

This chain links TRBV6-5 with TRBJ1-1; D remains ambiguous. V was shortened by 0 bases and J by 0 bases, with 5 bases between the two germline ends. Germline V gives CDR1 MNHEY, CDR2 SVGAGI. The CDR3 is 14 residues long. CDR3 DNA sequence: TGTGCCAGCAGTTACTCGAGGATGAACACTGAAGCTTTCTTT. This encodes CASSYSRMNTEAFF.

The rearrangement joins TRBV18 to TRBJ2-7; possibly TRBD2 for D (6 bases). V was clipped by 3 bases and J by 6 bases, with 18 bases between them. This CDR3 has 15 amino acids. CDR1 is KGHSH, CDR2 LQKENI, per germline. The CDR3 loop reads CASSPSGTPGGEQYF. CDR3 DNA sequence: TGTGCCAGCTCACCTTCCGGGACCCCCGGGGGCGAGCAGTACTTC.

This chain connects TRBV20-1 to TRBJ2-3; a possible D gene is TRBD1 (5 bases). The germline V gene has CDR1 DFQATT and CDR2 SNEGSKA (reference sequence). The V end was cut by 5 bases, the J end by 6 bases, with 12 bases between. The CDR3 runs to 12 residues. The CDR3 region is CSAVKGMDTQYF. CDR3 DNA: TGCAGTGCTGTAAAGGGGATGGATACGCAGTATTTT.

In this sample, this clonotype turned up a few times. In DNA form, the CDR3 reads TGTGCCAGCAGCACCTCCGGGACAGGGGAAGCTAACTATGGCTACACCTTC. Protein product: CASSTSGTGEANYGYTF. The chain joins TRBV7-8 to TRBJ1-2; TRBD1 matches at 10 bases. The ends lost 5 bases at V and 0 bases at J; junction bases unmatched: 9. CDR1 and CDR2 from the germline V gene are SGHVS and FQNEAQ. The CDR3 is 17 residues long.

This clonotype was recorded a few times. The chain uses TRBV20-1 and TRBJ1-1; D remains ambiguous. The germline V and J ends were trimmed by 5 bases and 3 bases, with 13 bases remaining between them. The CDR3 is made up of 13 amino acids. Germline lookup yields CDR1 DFQATT and CDR2 SNEGSKA (reference sequence). CDR3 region: CSAPRGGYTEAFF. In DNA, the CDR3 is TGCAGTGCTCCCCGAGGAGGGTACACTGAAGCTTTCTTT.

This clonotype appeared a few times. V and J are TRBV7-2 and TRBJ2-5; 8 positions match TRBD1. The CDR3 extends over 14 amino acids. In germline, CDR1 is SGHTA, CDR2 FQGNSA. V shed 6 bases, J shed 2 bases, and the junction held 5 bases outside the gene matches. The CDR3 DNA is TGTGCCAGCAGGCTTGACAGGGGTCAAGAGACCCAGTACTTC. Translated: CASRLDRGQETQYF.

This chain links TRBV4-1 with TRBJ1-4; a weak D match, TRBD1 (6 bases). From germline, CDR1 is MGHRA and CDR2 YSYEKL. V was cut by 4 bases and J by 3 bases, with 24 bases left in between. The CDR3 extends over 19 amino acids. Here the CDR3 reads CASSRTGASFEGANEKLFF. The DNA for the CDR3 is TGCGCCAGCAGCCGAACTGGGGCCTCTTTCGAGGGGGCTAATGAAAAACTGTTTTTT.

This chain uses TRBV6-5 with TRBJ1-1; D remains ambiguous. V lost 2 bases to trimming and J lost 1 base, with 11 bases between them. The CDR3 runs 15 residues. Germline lookup yields CDR1 MNHEY and CDR2 SVGAGI. The CDR3 is CASSYGYRPNTEAFF. The CDR3 region has the DNA TGTGCCAGCAGTTACGGCTACAGACCGAACACTGAAGCTTTCTTT.

The V and J genes are TRBV6-6 and TRBJ1-4; a weak D match, TRBD1 (5 bases). Germline CDR1 MNHNY, CDR2 SVGAGI (reference sequence). V was cut by 2 bases and J by 4 bases, with 11 bases left in between. The CDR3 extends over 15 amino acids. The CDR3 here is CASSYQRTSNEKLFF. The CDR3 DNA sequence: TGTGCCAGCAGTTACCAGAGGACAAGTAATGAAAAACTGTTTTTT.

The rearrangement uses TRBV7-3 and TRBJ1-1, with D maybe TRBD1 (5 bases). This CDR3 comprises 13 residues. Germline CDR1 and CDR2: SGHTA and FQGTGA. V was pared by 5 bases and J by 7 bases, with 14 bases between. CDR3 loop: CASSPTTGDEAFF. The CDR3 nucleotides are TGTGCCAGCAGCCCAACCACGGGGGATGAAGCTTTCTTT.

The sample holds a few counts of this clonotype. This chain links TRBV7-2 with TRBJ1-5; possibly TRBD1 for D (5 bases). V lost 5 bases and J lost 5, with 13 bases in between. This CDR3 is 14 amino acids long. Germline CDR1 reads SGHTA; CDR2 reads FQGNSA. CDR3 sequence reads: CASSRAGIHQPQHF. In DNA, the CDR3 is TGTGCCAGCAGCCGAGCAGGGATACATCAGCCCCAGCATTTT.

The CDR3 loop reads CSAIVAGGPTDTQYF. CDR3 DNA sequence: TGCAGTGCTATAGTAGCGGGGGGGCCGACAGATACGCAGTATTTT. The chain carries TRBV20-1 and TRBJ2-3; 11 bases are shared with TRBD2. The V gene end was trimmed by 4 bases and the J gene end by 3 bases; junction bases not matched to a gene: 6. The CDR3 is 15 residues long. Germline V lookup: CDR1 DFQATT, CDR2 SNEGSKA (reference sequence).

V gene TRBV5-1 combines with J gene TRBJ2-7, with 7 bases fitting TRBD1. V shed 1 base and J 6 bases; nucleotides not matched to a gene: 10. The CDR3 extends over 15 amino acids. Germline V gene sequence: CDR1 SGHRS, CDR2 YFSETQ. CDR3 in amino acids: CASSLFRDSPGEQYF. As DNA, the CDR3 is TGCGCCAGCAGCTTGTTCCGGGACAGTCCAGGCGAGCAGTACTTC. The full variable domain, rest sourced from reference TRBV5-1 and TRBJ2-7, is KAGVTQTPRYLIKTRGQQVTLSCSPISGHRSVSWYQQTPGQGLQFLFEYFSETQRNKGNFPGRFSGRQFSNSRSEMNVSTLELGDSALYLCASSLFRDSPGEQYFGPGTRLTVT.

The sample holds many counts of this clonotype. This sequence joins TRBV7-3 and TRBJ2-5; D possibly corresponds to TRBD1 (7 bases). Germline V lookup: CDR1 SGHTA, CDR2 FQGTGA. The CDR3 is made up of 14 amino acids. V shed 3 bases and J shed 2 bases, with 10 bases lying between them. The CDR3 sequence: CASSFQGGQETQYF. DNA for the CDR3: TGTGCCAGCAGCTTCCAGGGGGGACAAGAGACCCAGTACTTC.

The CDR3 DNA reads TGTGCCAGCATGAACGGGGGGATCGGGCCTAGCACAGATACGCAGTATTTT. Its protein is CASMNGGIGPSTDTQYF. J is TRBJ2-3 and V is TRBV27; 7 bases match TRBD2. The J segment lost 0 bases and the V segment lost 7 bases, leaving 13 bases of the junction unmatched. This CDR3 has 17 residues. In germline, CDR1 is MNHEY, CDR2 SMNVEV (reference sequence).

This clonotype was seen only a few times. The J gene is TRBJ2-6, the V gene TRBV5-5, with 9 bases matching TRBD1. The CDR3 spans 17 residues. The V gene's germline CDR1 is SGHKS and CDR2 YYEKEE (reference sequence). V was clipped by 7 bases and J by 0 bases; unmatched bases: 8. The CDR3 DNA reads TGTGCCAGCGTTAAAACAGGGGGCGTCTCTGGGGCCAACGTCCTGACTTTC. Amino acids: CASVKTGGVSGANVLTF.

This clonotype turned up a few times. This chain uses TRBV5-6 with TRBJ2-5; the D is unclear. Germline CDR1 is SGHDT and CDR2 is YYEEEE. The CDR3 extends over 12 amino acids. V lost 0 bases and J lost 4, with 4 bases in between. DNA for the CDR3: TGTGCCAGCAGCTTGGTAACAGAGACCCAGTACTTC. It encodes CASSLVTETQYF.

This clonotype was seen a few times. V is TRBV7-9 and J is TRBJ1-2; D remains ambiguous. The V gene lost 1 base and the J gene lost 7 bases, with 22 bases spanning the gap. From germline, CDR1 is SEHNR and CDR2 FQNEAQ (reference sequence). The CDR3 extends over 17 amino acids. The CDR3 spells CASSLDGSLTDLRGYTF. CDR3 coding DNA: TGTGCCAGCAGCTTAGACGGAAGCCTAACGGACCTTCGTGGCTACACCTTC.